This T cell receptor beta chain was recovered during a study of blood T cell repertoires in COVID-19. Study context: Spain, Italy and the United States supplied samples that represented acute and convalescent COVID-19. T cells, B-cell-depleted T cells, or PBMCs supplied cDNA or gDNA.

One Seattle source followed patients from active infection through their disease course. TCRdb's copy holds only in-frame clones and misses some; the assay was immunoSEQ multiplex PCR. The sample holds about 270,000 clones, approximately 86% seen once. CDR3 size: 13 residues. Germline V lookup: CDR1 SGHRS, CDR2 YFSETQ. Trimming removed 4 bases at V and 5 bases at J, with 12 bases between. The sequence came from a woman between 70 and 85 years old with COVID-19, enrolled during active disease. The sample was peripheral blood. This chain connects TRBV5-1 to TRBJ2-5; maybe TRBD1 (5 bases). CDR3 protein: CASSLTVLETQYF. The CDR3 region has the DNA TGCGCCAGCAGCCTGACAGTTCTTGAGACCCAGTACTTC.